The T cell receptor beta chain under discussion was sequenced for a study of T cell responses to AZD1222 COVID-19 vaccine. Study outcomes and limitations: Recipients of two AZD1222 doses showed rising Spike-specific TCR breadth and depth.

In this sample, this clone turned up a few times. Its target is unknown. Germline lookup yields CDR1 MGHRA and CDR2 YSYEKL. After removal of 1 base from V and 1 base from J, the junction contained 10 bases not matched to a gene. CDR3 length: 17 residues. Data came from immunoSEQ multiplex PCR; TCRdb stores just in-frame clones and leaves some out. The profile shows about 93,000 clones, around nine tenths of them singletons. This material consisted of peripheral blood, taken on day 0 of MenACWY control vaccination. V usage is TRBV4-1 and J usage is TRBJ2-7; 7 bases are shared with TRBD1. The clonotype originates from an adult in good health. CDR3 in DNA: TGCGCCAGCAGCCAAGGAGTGGGGACAGATTCTTCCTACGAGCAGTACTTC. Protein product: CASSQGVGTDSSYEQYF.